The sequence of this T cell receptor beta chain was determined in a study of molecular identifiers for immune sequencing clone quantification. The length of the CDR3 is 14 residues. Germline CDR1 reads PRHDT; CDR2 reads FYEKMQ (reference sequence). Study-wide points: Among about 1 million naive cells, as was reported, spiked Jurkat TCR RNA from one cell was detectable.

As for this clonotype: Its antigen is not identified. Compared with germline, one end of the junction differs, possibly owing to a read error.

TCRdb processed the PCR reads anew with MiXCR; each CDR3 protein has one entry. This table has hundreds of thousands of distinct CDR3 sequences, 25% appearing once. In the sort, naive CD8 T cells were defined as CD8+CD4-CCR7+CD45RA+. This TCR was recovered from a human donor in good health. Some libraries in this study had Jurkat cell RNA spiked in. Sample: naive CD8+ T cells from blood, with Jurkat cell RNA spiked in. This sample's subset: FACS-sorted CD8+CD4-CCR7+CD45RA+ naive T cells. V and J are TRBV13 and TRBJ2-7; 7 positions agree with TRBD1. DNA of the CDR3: TGTGCCAGCAACCTGGGACAGCGCTCCTACGCGCAGTACTTC. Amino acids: CASNLGQRSYAQYF.